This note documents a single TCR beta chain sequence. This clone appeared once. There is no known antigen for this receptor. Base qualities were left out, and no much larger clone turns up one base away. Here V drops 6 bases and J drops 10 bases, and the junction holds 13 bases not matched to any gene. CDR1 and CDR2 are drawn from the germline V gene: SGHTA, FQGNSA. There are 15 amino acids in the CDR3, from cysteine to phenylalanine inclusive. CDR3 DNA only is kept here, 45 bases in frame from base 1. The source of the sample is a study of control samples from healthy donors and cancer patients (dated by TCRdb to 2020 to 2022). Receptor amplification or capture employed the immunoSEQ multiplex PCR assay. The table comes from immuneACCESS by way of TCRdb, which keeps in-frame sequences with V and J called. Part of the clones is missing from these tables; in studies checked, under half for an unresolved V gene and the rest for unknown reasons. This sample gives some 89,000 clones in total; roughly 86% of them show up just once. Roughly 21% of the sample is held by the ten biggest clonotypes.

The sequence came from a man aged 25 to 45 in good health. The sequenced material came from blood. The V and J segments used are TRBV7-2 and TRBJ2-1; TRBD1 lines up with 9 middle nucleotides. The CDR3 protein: CASRGGTGSIWEQFF. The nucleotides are TGTGCCAGCAGAGGCGGGACAGGGTCAATTTGGGAGCAGTTCTTC.